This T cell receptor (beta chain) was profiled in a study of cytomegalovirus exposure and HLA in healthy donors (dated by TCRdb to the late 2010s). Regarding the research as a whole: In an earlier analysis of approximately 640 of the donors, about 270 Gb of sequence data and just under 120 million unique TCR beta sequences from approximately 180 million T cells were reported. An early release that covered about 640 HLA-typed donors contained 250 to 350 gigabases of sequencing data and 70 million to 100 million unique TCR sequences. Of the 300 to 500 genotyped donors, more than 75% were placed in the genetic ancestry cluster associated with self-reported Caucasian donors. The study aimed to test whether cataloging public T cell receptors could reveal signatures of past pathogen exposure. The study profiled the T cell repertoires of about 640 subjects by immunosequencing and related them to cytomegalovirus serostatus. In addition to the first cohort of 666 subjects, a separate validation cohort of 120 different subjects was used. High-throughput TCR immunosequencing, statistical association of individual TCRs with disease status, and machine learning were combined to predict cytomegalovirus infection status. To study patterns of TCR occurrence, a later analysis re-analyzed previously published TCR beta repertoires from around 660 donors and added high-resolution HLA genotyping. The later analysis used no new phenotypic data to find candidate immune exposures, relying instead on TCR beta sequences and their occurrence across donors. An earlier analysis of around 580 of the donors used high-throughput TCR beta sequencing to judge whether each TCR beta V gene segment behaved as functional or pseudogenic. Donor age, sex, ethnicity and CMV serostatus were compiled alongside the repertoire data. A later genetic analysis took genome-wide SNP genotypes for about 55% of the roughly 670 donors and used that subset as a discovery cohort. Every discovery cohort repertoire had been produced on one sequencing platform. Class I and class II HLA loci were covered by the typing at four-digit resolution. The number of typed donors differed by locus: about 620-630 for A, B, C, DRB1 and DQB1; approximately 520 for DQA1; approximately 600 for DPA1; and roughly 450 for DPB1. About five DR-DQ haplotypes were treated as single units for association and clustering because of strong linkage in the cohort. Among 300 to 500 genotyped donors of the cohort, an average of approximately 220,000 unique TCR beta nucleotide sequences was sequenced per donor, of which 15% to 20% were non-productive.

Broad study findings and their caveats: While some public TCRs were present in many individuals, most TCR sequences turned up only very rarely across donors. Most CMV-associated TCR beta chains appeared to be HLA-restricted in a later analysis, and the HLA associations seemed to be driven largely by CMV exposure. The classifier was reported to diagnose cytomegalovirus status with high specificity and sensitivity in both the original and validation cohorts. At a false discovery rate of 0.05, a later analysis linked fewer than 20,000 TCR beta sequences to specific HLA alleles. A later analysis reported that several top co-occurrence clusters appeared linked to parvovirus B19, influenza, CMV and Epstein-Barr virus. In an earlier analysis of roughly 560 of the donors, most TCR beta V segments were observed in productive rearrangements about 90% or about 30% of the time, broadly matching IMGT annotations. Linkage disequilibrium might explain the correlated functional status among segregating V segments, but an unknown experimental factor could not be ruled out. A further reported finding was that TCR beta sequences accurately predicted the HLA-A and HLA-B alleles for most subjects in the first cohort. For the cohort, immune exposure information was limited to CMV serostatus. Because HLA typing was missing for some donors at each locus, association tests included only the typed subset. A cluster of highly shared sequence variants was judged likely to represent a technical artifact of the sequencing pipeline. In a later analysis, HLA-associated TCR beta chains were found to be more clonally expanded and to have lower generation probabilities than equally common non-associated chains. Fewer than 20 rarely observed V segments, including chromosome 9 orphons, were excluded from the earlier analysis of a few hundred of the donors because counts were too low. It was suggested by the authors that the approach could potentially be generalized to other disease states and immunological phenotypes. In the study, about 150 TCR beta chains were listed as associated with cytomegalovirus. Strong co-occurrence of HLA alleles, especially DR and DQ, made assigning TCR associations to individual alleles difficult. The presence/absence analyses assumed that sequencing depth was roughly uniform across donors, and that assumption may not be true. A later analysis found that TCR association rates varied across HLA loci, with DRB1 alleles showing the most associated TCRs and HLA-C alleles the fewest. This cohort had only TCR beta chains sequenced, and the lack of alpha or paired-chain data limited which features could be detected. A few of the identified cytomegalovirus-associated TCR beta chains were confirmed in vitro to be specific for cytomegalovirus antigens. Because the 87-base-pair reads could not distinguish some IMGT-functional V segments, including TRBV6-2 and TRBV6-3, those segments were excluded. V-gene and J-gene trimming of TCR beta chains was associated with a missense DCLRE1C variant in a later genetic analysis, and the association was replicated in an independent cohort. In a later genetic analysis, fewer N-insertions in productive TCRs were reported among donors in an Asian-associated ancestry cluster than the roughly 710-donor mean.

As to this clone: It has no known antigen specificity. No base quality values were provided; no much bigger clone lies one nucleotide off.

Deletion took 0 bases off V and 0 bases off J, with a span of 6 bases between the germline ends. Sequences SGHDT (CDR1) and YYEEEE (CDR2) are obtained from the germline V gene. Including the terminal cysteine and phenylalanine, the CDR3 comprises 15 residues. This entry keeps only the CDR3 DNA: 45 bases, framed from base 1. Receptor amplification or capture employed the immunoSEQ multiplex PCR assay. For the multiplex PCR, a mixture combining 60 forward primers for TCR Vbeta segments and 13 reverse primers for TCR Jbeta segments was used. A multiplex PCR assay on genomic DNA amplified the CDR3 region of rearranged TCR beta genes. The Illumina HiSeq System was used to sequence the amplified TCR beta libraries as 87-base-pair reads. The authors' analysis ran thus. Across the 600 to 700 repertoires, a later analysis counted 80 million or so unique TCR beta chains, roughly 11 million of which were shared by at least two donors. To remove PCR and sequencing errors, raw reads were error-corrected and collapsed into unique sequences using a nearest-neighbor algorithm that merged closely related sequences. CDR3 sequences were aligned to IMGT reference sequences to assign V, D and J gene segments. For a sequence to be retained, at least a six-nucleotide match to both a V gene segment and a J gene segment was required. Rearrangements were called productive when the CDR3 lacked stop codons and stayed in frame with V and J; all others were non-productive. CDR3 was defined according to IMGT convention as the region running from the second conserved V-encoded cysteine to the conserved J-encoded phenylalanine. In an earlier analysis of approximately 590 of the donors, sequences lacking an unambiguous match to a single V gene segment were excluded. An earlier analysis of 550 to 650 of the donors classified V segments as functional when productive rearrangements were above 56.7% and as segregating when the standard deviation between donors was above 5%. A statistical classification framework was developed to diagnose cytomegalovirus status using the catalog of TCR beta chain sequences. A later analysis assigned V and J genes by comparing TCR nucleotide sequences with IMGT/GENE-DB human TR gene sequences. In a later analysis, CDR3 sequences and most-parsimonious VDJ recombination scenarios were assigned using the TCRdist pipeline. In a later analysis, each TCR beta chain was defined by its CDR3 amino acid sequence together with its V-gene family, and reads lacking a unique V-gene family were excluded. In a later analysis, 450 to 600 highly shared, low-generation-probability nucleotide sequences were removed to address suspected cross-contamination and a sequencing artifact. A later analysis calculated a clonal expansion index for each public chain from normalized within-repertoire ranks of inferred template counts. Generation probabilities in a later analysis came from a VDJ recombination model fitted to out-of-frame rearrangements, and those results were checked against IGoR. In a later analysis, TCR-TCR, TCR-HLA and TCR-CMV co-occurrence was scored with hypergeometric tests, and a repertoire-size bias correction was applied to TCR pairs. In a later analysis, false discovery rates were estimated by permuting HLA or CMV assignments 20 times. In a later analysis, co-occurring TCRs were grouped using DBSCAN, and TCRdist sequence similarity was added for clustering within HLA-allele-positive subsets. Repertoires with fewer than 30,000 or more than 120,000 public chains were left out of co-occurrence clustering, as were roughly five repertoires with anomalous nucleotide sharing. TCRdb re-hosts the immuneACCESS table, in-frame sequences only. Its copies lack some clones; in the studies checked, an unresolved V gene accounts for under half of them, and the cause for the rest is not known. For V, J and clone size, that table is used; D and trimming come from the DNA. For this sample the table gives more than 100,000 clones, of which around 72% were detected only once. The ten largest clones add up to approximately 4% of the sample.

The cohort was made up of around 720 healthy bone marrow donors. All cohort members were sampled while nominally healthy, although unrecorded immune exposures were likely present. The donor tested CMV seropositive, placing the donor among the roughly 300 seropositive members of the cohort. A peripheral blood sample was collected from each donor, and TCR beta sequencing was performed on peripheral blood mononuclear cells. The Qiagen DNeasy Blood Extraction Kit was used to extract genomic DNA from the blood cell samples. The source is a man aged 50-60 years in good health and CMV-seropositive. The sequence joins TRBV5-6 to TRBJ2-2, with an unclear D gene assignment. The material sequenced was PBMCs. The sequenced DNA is TGTGCCAGCAGCTTGGGGAGCTCGAACACCGGGGAGCTGTTTTTT. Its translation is CASSLGSSNTGELFF.